These 18 T cell receptor beta chains originate from one sample sequenced in a study of Graves' ophthalmopathy and Graves' hyperthyroidism (dated by TCRdb to 2017 to 2018). Sequenced using an Illumina HiSeq 2000. For repertoire sequencing, the TCR beta CDR3 regions were amplified from RNA transcripts. The first round was an RT-PCR using HTBI primers with the Qiagen OneStep RT-PCR kit, and this first round was followed by a second-round multiplex PCR, then size selection and purification. TCRdb passed the public sequencing reads through fastp at Q25 and MiXCR, retaining productive beta sequences. Under each unique CDR3 protein, matching rows form one entry showing the most common genes and DNA. The sample table lists 650,000 to 800,000 distinct CDR3 sequences, over 40% of them with a count of one. In total, the top ten clones hold more than 3% of the sample. Sequencing input: peripheral blood. These receptors were taken from an adult man with Graves' ophthalmopathy.

This chain links TRBV10-3 with TRBJ1-1; maybe TRBD1 (6 bases). Trimming cost V 10 bases and J 5 bases, with 26 bases left between them. Germline V gene lookup returns CDR1 ENHRY and CDR2 SYGVKD. This CDR3 has 16 amino acids. The chain's CDR3 is CASRNAGTYERTEAFF. The CDR3 bases are TGTGCCAGCAGGAATGCCGGGACATACGAACGGACTGAAGCTTTCTTT.

This clonotype was seen at least ten times. The chain has TRBV29-1 and TRBJ1-2, with D unclear. The CDR3 runs 13 residues. V shed 8 bases and J shed 4 bases, with 17 bases lying between them. The V gene's germline CDR1 is SQVTM and CDR2 ANQGSEA. In DNA form, the CDR3 reads TGCAGCATTTCACCTATCCAGCCCTATGGCTACACCTTC. Protein product: CSISPIQPYGYTF.

V and J are TRBV2 and TRBJ2-7; 11 bases fit TRBD2. CDR1 SNHLY and CDR2 FYNNEI come from the germline V gene. V gave up 5 bases and J gave up 2 bases; unmatched junction bases: 14. The CDR3 is made up of 18 amino acids. The CDR3 loop is CASSPASGGSGGPYEQYF. Here the CDR3 DNA reads TGTGCCAGCAGTCCGGCTAGCGGGGGGAGTGGTGGACCCTACGAGCAGTACTTC.

This chain links TRBV25-1 with TRBJ2-7, with 9 bases lining up with TRBD1. The CDR3 is 20 residues long. Trimming at V came to 4 bases and at J to 0 bases, leaving 19 bases not matched to a gene. From germline, CDR1 is MGHDK and CDR2 SYGVNS. For the CDR3, the DNA is TGTGCCAGCAGTGGGACAGGGGACTTATCACCATCCCGATACTCCTACGAGCAGTACTTC. Translation gives CASSGTGDLSPSRYSYEQYF.

The V gene is TRBV2, the J gene TRBJ2-7, with 10 positions matching TRBD2. The CDR3 contains 15 residues. Trimming removed 6 bases from V and 3 bases from J; junction bases left unmatched: 8. The V gene's germline CDR1 is SNHLY and CDR2 FYNNEI. Here the CDR3 reads CASSYYLAGDYEQYF. CDR3 nucleotide sequence: TGTGCCAGCAGCTATTACCTAGCGGGGGACTACGAGCAGTACTTC.

This clonotype was found a few times. The CDR3 region is CASSSLTGNYGYTF. CDR3 bases: TGTGCCAGCAGCTCTCTCACAGGGAACTATGGCTACACCTTC. This chain joins TRBV5-5 and TRBJ1-2, with D perhaps TRBD1 (6 bases). Trimming shortened V by 3 bases and J by 2 bases, and 11 bases separated the two germline ends. Germline V lookup: CDR1 SGHKS, CDR2 YYEKEE (reference sequence). CDR3 size: 14 residues.

The chain has TRBV29-1 and TRBJ1-6; no reliable D call. Germline CDR1 reads SQVTM; CDR2 reads ANQGSEA. Trimming removed 6 bases at V and 2 bases at J, with 11 bases between. The CDR3 has 14 amino acids. Here the CDR3 reads CSVGGGAYNSPLHF. In nucleotides, the CDR3 is TGCAGCGTGGGAGGCGGGGCCTATAATTCACCCCTCCACTTT.

V is TRBV7-3 and J is TRBJ2-6, with a tentative D call TRBD2 (5 bases). Looked up from germline, CDR1 is SGHTA and CDR2 is FQGTGA. The CDR3 has 20 residues. V lost 4 bases and J lost 0, with 22 bases in between. The CDR3 DNA follows: TGTGCCAGCAGCTCCCAGATCCGGGATATAGACTACTCTGGGGCCAACGTCCTGACTTTC. This sequence encodes CASSSQIRDIDYSGANVLTF.

In this sample, this clonotype turned up many times. This chain links TRBV19 with TRBJ2-7, with D perhaps matching TRBD1 or TRBD2 (5 bases each). The CDR3 runs to 14 residues. Germline assignment: CDR1 LNHDA and CDR2 SQIVND (reference sequence). V dropped 4 bases and J dropped 0 bases, with 10 bases sitting between them. CDR3 bases: TGTGCCAGTAGTAGTCAGGGACCCTCCTACGAGCAGTACTTC. It translates to CASSSQGPSYEQYF. Looking up the rest from reference TRBV19 and TRBJ2-7 gives the full variable domain: DGGITQSPKYLFRKEGQNVTLSCEQNLNHDAMYWYRQDPGQGLRLIYYSQIVNDFQKGDIAEGYSVSREKKESFPLTVTSAQKNPTAFYLCASSSQGPSYEQYFGPGTRLTVT.

The J gene is TRBJ1-5, the V gene TRBV15; TRBD1 is a possible D gene (6 bases). The CDR3 has 13 amino acids. Germline V gives CDR1 LNHNV, CDR2 YYDKDF (reference sequence). Trimming pared 0 bases from V and 14 bases from J, leaving 14 bases between. CDR3 protein: CATSRDRGGREHF. In DNA form, the CDR3 reads TGTGCCACCAGCAGAGATCGGGGGGGGCGCGAGCATTTT.

Comment on this clonotype: The junction departs from germline at one end; a sequencing error may be responsible. The V call is TRBV19, the J call TRBJ2-2; D might be TRBD2 (6 bases). The CDR3 has 16 amino acids. Per the germline V gene, CDR1 is LNHDA and CDR2 is SQIVND (reference sequence). This chain's CDR3 is CASLNRYSPNTGGLFF. CDR3 in DNA: TGTGCCAGCCTCAATCGGTACAGCCCGAACACCGGGGGGCTGTTTTTT.

The chain employs TRBV2 and TRBJ1-2; D remains unclear. Germline V CDR1 and CDR2: SNHLY, FYNNEI. The ends were cut back, 0 bases at V and 7 bases at J, with 6 bases in the middle. CDR3 length: 12 amino acids. CDR3 sequence reads: CASSEAPRGYTF. The CDR3 DNA reads TGTGCCAGCAGTGAAGCGCCTCGTGGCTACACCTTC.

To note about this clonotype: Germline and junction disagree at one end, which may indicate a read error. J is TRBJ2-5 and V is TRBV9, with D tentatively TRBD2 (5 bases). This CDR3 contains 13 residues. CDR1 is SGDLS and CDR2 is YYNGEE in the germline V gene. CDR3 DNA: TGTGCCAGCAGCCGAGGGTTTCGAGAGACCCAGCACTTC. Translated: CASSRGFRETQHF.

In this sample, this clonotype turned up many times. CDR3 sequence (DNA): TGCGCCAGCAGTCTGGACAGGGAAAGAAACTACACCTTC. Translated: CASSLDRERNYTF. V and J are TRBV10-2 and TRBJ1-2; 8 bases are a match to TRBD1. The CDR3 spans 13 residues. J lost 10 bases, V lost 5 bases, and 9 bases had no gene match. The V gene's germline CDR1 is WSHSY and CDR2 SAAADI.

This clonotype is a singleton in its sample. The J gene is TRBJ1-6, the V gene TRBV4-2; D may be TRBD1 (6 bases). Trimming shortened V by 1 base and J by 8 bases, and 12 bases separated the two germline ends. CDR3 length: 15 amino acids. CDR1 is LGHNA, CDR2 YNFKEQ, per germline. The CDR3 DNA sequence: TGTGCCAGCAGCCAAGGACCAGGGGCATATTCACCCCTCCACTTT. Residues: CASSQGPGAYSPLHF.

This clonotype was observed once. The CDR3 is CSASLGTSEVTQYF. CDR3 bases: TGCAGTGCTAGTCTGGGTACTAGCGAGGTGACCCAGTACTTC. V usage is TRBV20-1 and J usage is TRBJ2-5; 7 bases match TRBD2. The CDR3 has 14 residues. The junction had 11 bases not matched to a gene; V was cut back by 3 bases and J by 7 bases. CDR1 DFQATT and CDR2 SNEGSKA come from the germline V gene (reference sequence).

The chain employs TRBV29-1 and TRBJ2-7; TRBD1 aligns across 7 bases. This CDR3 region has 14 residues. Germline CDR1 and CDR2: SQVTM and ANQGSEA. Trimming cost V 4 bases and J 2 bases; bases outside gene matches: 8. The DNA of the CDR3 is TGCAGCGTTGGACAGGGAGTGGACACCTACGAGCAGTACTTC. Translation gives CSVGQGVDTYEQYF.

This clonotype has a count of ten or more. The genes are TRBV29-1 and TRBJ2-7, with 10 bases aligning to TRBD1. The CDR3 consists of 11 residues. Looked up from germline, CDR1 is SQVTM and CDR2 is ANQGSEA. V lost 7 bases and J lost 5; bases outside the gene matches: 2. The CDR3 is CSADRGNEQYF. The CDR3 DNA sequence: TGCAGCGCGGACAGGGGGAACGAGCAGTACTTC.